These T cell receptor beta chains were read from a single sample in a study of identical twins. TCRdb recomputed calls from the 5' RACE reads with MiXCR, one row per CDR3 protein. The table includes under 350,000 distinct CDR3 sequences, 7.5% to 9.5% detected once. The data also belong to a second study, concerning yellow fever vaccine responses in identical twins.

Sequencing was performed on CD8+ T cells sorted from blood. These receptors were taken from a woman aged 18-35 years in good health. Both conserved end residues are part of each CDR3. The D gene is left open where the match is weak. Clone size is shown for a subset of rows, as once, few, many or a class of expanded clone.

d_call | j_call | v_call | clone_size | cdr3_aa | cdr3_nt
TRBD2 | TRBJ2-5 | TRBV20-1 | few | CSAIYAGGIQETQYF | TGCAGTGCTATTTACGCGGGGGGAATCCAAGAGACCCAGTACTTC
TRBD2 | TRBJ2-7 | TRBV20-1 | . | CSAVARRSGSSYEQYF | TGCAGTGCTGTGGCCAGGAGAAGCGGGAGCTCCTACGAGCAGTACTTC
TRBD1 | TRBJ2-1 | TRBV7-2 | few | CASSLAGTGGWDEQFF | TGTGCCAGCAGCTTAGCTGGGACAGGGGGATGGGATGAGCAGTTCTTC
. | TRBJ2-7 | TRBV19 | few | CASSGGLSYEQYF | TGTGCCAGCTCCGGGGGGCTTTCCTACGAGCAGTACTTC
. | TRBJ2-1 | TRBV6-1 | once | CASSEDLSSYNEQFF | TGTGCCAGCAGTGAAGACCTCAGCTCCTACAATGAGCAGTTCTTC
. | TRBJ1-1 | TRBV20-1 | few | CSARDLAGPTEAFF | TGCAGTGCTAGAGATTTGGCGGGGCCCACTGAAGCTTTCTTT
. | TRBJ2-2 | TRBV27 | . | CASSSPGTGELFF | TGTGCCAGCAGTTCCCCGGGCACCGGGGAGCTGTTTTTT
. | TRBJ2-1 | TRBV4-3 | . | CASSQDTGFSYNEQFF | TGCGCCAGCAGCCAAGACACAGGATTTTCCTACAATGAGCAGTTCTTC
. | TRBJ2-1 | TRBV29-1 | many | CSVVPGSYNEQFF | TGCAGCGTTGTCCCCGGGTCCTACAATGAGCAGTTCTTC
. | TRBJ2-7 | TRBV6-2/TRBV6-3 | few | CASILREGYEQYF | TGTGCCAGCATTTTGCGGGAAGGCTACGAGCAGTACTTC
. | TRBJ1-1 | TRBV3-1 | many | CASSQATGSGEAFF | TGTGCCAGCAGCCAAGCCACAGGGTCGGGGGAAGCTTTCTTT
. | TRBJ2-7 | TRBV7-9 | few | CASSLQQPRDSYEQYF | TGTGCCAGCAGCTTACAACAACCCAGGGACTCCTACGAGCAGTACTTC
. | TRBJ2-3 | TRBV28 | many | CASSETASTDTQYF | TGTGCCAGCAGTGAGACAGCTAGCACAGATACGCAGTATTTT
TRBD1 | TRBJ1-2 | TRBV5-6 | few | CASSFRQGKERGHGYTF | TGTGCCAGCAGCTTCAGACAGGGGAAGGAAAGGGGGCATGGCTACACCTTC
TRBD2 | TRBJ2-2 | TRBV5-1 | . | CASSLDEGLANTGELFF | TGCGCCAGCAGCTTGGATGAAGGACTAGCGAACACCGGGGAGCTGTTTTTT
TRBD1 | TRBJ1-4 | TRBV4-2 | many | CASSPEPRDRAEKLFF | TGTGCCAGCAGCCCGGAACCGAGGGACAGGGCCGAAAAACTGTTTTTT
TRBD2 | TRBJ2-1 | TRBV7-2 | few | CASSPMTSVIFDEQFF | TGTGCCAGCAGCCCCATGACTAGCGTAATTTTCGATGAGCAGTTCTTC
TRBD2 | TRBJ2-3 | TRBV6-5 | many | CASSYAAGGPADTQYF | TGTGCCAGCAGCTATGCTGCGGGGGGGCCCGCAGATACGCAGTATTTT
. | TRBJ2-1 | TRBV6-2/TRBV6-3 | few | CASSYSISALSYNEQFF | TGTGCCAGCAGTTACTCGATCAGCGCCCTCTCCTACAATGAGCAGTTCTTC
TRBD1 | TRBJ2-3 | TRBV27 | many | CASSSLPGQGADTQYF | TGTGCCAGCAGCTCCCTGCCGGGACAGGGGGCAGATACGCAGTATTTT
. | TRBJ2-3 | TRBV5-6 | . | CASSLANSVTDTQYF | TGTGCCAGCAGCTTGGCCAACTCTGTCACAGATACGCAGTATTTT
. | TRBJ1-1 | TRBV27 | . | CASSLFGQQNTEAFF | TGTGCCAGCAGTTTATTCGGTCAGCAGAACACTGAAGCTTTCTTT
. | TRBJ2-3 | TRBV13 | few | CASSSGGTDTQYF | TGTGCCAGCAGCTCTGGCGGGACAGATACGCAGTATTTT
TRBD1 | TRBJ2-7 | TRBV20-1 | . | CSARDRQGNYEQYF | TGCAGTGCTAGAGACAGACAGGGGAACTACGAGCAGTACTTC
. | TRBJ2-1 | TRBV24-1 | many | CATIRPGEEGNNEQFF | TGTGCCACCATTCGTCCAGGGGAGGAGGGTAACAATGAGCAGTTCTTC
. | TRBJ2-2 | TRBV5-1 | . | CASSLSGARNTGELFF | TGCGCCAGCAGCTTATCAGGGGCCCGGAACACCGGGGAGCTGTTTTTT
. | TRBJ2-5 | TRBV24-1 | many | CATSDLGVDSERYQETQYF | TGTGCCACCAGTGATTTGGGGGTTGACAGCGAACGGTACCAAGAGACCCAGTACTTC
. | TRBJ2-1 | TRBV12-3/TRBV12-4 | many | CASSLVTGEQFF | TGTGCCAGCAGTTTAGTCACTGGTGAGCAGTTCTTC
TRBD1 | TRBJ2-1 | TRBV28 | many | CASSLTDRGLNEQFF | TGTGCCAGCAGTTTAACCGACAGGGGGCTAAATGAGCAGTTCTTC
. | TRBJ1-5 | TRBV29-1 | many | CSVQGGGNQPQHF | TGCAGCGTTCAGGGCGGGGGCAATCAGCCCCAGCATTTT
TRBD2 | TRBJ2-5 | TRBV7-9 | . | CASSSTSGGYQETQYF | TGTGCCAGCAGCTCTACTAGCGGGGGATACCAAGAGACCCAGTACTTC
TRBD1 | TRBJ1-4 | TRBV5-1 | . | CASSLEGTGANEKLFF | TGCGCCAGCAGCTTGGAAGGGACAGGGGCCAATGAAAAACTGTTTTTT
. | TRBJ1-2 | TRBV29-1 | many | CSVEGRVGNGYTF | TGCAGCGTTGAAGGAAGGGTGGGAAATGGCTACACCTTC